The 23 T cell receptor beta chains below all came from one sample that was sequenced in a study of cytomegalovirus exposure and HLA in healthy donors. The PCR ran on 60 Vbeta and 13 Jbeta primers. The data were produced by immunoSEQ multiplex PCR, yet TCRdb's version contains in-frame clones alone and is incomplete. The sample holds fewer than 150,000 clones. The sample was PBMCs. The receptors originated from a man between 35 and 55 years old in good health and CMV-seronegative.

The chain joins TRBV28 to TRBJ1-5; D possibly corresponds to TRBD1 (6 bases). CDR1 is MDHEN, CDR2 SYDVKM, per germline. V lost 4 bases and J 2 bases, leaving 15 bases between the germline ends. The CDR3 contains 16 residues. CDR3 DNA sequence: TGTGCCAGCAGTTCCCTCGGGAGGACAGGCAATCAGCCCCAGCATTTT. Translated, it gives CASSSLGRTGNQPQHF.

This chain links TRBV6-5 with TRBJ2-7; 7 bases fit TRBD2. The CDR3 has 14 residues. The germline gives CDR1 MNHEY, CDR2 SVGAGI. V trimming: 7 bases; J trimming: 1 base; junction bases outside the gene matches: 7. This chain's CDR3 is CASTASGGSYEQYF. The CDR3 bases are TGTGCCAGCACCGCCTCGGGGGGATCCTACGAGCAGTACTTC.

The CDR3 spells CASSPLPTSGETQYF. The CDR3 nucleotides read TGTGCCAGCAGTCCACTCCCTACTAGTGGCGAGACCCAGTACTTC. The genes are TRBV27 and TRBJ2-5; tentatively, D is TRBD2 (5 bases). This CDR3 is 15 amino acids long. The germline gives CDR1 MNHEY, CDR2 SMNVEV (reference sequence). The ends were cut back, 5 bases at V and 5 bases at J, with 18 bases in the middle.

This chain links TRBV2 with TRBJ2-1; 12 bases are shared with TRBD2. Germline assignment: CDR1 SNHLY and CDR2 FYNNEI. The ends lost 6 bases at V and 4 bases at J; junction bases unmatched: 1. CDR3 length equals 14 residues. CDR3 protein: CASRTSGGYNEQFF. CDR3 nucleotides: TGTGCCAGCAGGACTAGCGGGGGATACAATGAGCAGTTCTTC.

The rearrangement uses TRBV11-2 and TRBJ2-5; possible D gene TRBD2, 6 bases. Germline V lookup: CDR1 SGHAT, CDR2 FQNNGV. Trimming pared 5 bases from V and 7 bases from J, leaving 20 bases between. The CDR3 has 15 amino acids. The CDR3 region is CASSAGTANGGTQYF. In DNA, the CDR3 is TGTGCCAGCAGCGCCGGGACTGCGAACGGTGGGACCCAGTACTTC.

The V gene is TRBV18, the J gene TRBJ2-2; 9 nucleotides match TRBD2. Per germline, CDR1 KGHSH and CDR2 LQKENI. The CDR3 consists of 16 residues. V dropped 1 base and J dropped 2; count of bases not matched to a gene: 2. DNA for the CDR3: TGTGCCAGCTCACCACTACTAGCGGGCAACACCGGGGAGCTGTTTTTT. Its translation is CASSPLLAGNTGELFF.

The CDR3 sequence is CANLGGGSSSYEQYF. CDR3 nucleotide sequence: TGCGCCAACCTAGGGGGGGGCTCGAGCTCCTACGAGCAGTACTTC. The chain recombines TRBV10-1 with TRBJ2-7; possibly TRBD2 for D (7 bases). Deletions cut 10 bases from V and 0 bases from J, with 19 bases between. The CDR3 runs 15 residues. CDR1 and CDR2 from the germline V gene are WNHNN and SYGVQD (reference sequence).

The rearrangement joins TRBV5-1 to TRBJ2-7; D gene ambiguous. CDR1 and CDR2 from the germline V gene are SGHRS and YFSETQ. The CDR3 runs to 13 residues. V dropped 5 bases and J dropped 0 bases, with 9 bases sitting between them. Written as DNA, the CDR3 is TGCGCCAGCAGTCCCCTAAGCTCCTACGAGCAGTACTTC. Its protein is CASSPLSSYEQYF.

CDR3 in amino acids: CAISESFLRAPDYGYTF. The DNA of the CDR3 is TGTGCCATCAGTGAGTCGTTCTTGCGGGCGCCGGACTATGGCTACACCTTC. The rearrangement uses TRBV10-3 and TRBJ1-2; D unresolved. V was trimmed by 0 bases and J by 3 bases, leaving 17 bases between them. The length of the CDR3 is 17 residues. CDR1 is ENHRY and CDR2 is SYGVKD in the germline V gene.

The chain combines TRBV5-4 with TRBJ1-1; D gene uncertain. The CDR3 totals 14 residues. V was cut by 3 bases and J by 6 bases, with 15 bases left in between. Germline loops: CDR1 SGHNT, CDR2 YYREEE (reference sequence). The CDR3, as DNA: TGTGCCAGCAGCTCCTTTGGGGAGGGCCCTGAAGCTTTCTTT. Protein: CASSSFGEGPEAFF.

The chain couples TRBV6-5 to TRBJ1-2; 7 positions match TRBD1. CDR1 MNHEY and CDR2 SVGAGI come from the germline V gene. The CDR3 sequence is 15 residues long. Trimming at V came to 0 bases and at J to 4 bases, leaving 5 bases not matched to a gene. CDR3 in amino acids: CASSYSDRALYGYTF. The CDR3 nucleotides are TGTGCCAGCAGTTACTCTGACAGGGCCCTCTATGGCTACACCTTC.

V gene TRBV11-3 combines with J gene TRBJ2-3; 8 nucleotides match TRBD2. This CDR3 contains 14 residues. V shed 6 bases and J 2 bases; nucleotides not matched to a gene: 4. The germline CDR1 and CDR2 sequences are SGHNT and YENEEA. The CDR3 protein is CASSISGDTDTQYF. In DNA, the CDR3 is TGTGCCAGCAGTATTAGCGGGGACACAGATACGCAGTATTTT.

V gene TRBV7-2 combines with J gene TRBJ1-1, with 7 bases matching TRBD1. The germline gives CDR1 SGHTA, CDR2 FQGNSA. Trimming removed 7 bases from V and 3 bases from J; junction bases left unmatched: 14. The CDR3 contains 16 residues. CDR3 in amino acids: CASTLSGTELHTEAFF. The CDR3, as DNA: TGTGCCAGCACCCTTAGTGGGACAGAGTTACACACTGAAGCTTTCTTT.

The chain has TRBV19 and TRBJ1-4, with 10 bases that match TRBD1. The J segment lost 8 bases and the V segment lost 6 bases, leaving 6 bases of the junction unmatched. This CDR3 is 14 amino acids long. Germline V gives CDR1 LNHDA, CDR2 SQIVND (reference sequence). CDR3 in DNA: TGTGCCAGTAGGCCCGGGACAGGGGACGAAAAACTGTTTTTT. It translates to CASRPGTGDEKLFF.

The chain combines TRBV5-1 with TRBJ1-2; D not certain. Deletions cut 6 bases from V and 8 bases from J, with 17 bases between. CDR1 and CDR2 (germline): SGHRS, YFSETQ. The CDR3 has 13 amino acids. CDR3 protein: CASKEENLPGYTF. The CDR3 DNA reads TGCGCCAGCAAAGAGGAAAATCTACCCGGCTACACCTTC.

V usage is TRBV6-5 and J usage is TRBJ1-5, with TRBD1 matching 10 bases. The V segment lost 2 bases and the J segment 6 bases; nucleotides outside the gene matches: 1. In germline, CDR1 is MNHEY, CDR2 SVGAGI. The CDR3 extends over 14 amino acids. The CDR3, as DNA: TGTGCCAGCAGTTACCGGGACAGGGGTCAGCCCCAGCATTTT. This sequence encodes CASSYRDRGQPQHF.

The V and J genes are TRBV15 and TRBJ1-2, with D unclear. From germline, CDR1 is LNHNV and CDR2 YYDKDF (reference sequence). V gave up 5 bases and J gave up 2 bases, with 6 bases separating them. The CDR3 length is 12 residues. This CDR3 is CATSPMNYGYTF. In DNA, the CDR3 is TGTGCCACCAGCCCTATGAACTATGGCTACACCTTC.

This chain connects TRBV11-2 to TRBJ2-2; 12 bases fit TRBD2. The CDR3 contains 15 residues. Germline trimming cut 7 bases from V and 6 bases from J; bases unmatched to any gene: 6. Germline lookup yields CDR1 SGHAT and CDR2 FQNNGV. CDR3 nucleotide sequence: TGTGCCAGCACCCTAGCGGGGGGGCGTCCCGGGGAGCTGTTTTTT. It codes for CASTLAGGRPGELFF. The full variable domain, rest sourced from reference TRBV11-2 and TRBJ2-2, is EAGVAQSPRYKIIEKRQSVAFWCNPISGHATLYWYQQILGQGPKLLIQFQNNGVVDDSQLPKDRFSAERLKGVDSTLKIQPAKLEDSAVYLCASTLAGGRPGELFFGEGSRLTVL.

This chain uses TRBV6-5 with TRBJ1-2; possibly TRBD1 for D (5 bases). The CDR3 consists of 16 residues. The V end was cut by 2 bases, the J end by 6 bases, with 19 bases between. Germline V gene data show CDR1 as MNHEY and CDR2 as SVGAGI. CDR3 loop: CASSYGGGSGLDGYTF. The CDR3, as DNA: TGTGCCAGCAGTTACGGTGGGGGGAGCGGCCTGGATGGCTACACCTTC.

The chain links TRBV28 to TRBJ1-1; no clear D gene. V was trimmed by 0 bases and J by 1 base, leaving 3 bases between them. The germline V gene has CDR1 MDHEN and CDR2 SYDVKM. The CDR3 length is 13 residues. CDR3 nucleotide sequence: TGTGCCAGCAGTTTATGGCGGAACACTGAAGCTTTCTTT. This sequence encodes CASSLWRNTEAFF.

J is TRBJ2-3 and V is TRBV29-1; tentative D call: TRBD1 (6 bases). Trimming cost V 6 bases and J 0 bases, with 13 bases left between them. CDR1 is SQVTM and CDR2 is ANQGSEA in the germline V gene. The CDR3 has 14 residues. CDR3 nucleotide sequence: TGCAGCGTCGCAGGGGTCTCTAGCACAGATACGCAGTATTTT. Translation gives CSVAGVSSTDTQYF.

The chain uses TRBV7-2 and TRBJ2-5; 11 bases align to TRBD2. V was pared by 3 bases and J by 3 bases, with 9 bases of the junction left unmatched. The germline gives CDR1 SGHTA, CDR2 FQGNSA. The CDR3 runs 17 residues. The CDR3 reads CASSFTTGTSGKETQYF. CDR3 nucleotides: TGTGCCAGCAGCTTTACCACCGGGACTAGCGGTAAAGAGACCCAGTACTTC.

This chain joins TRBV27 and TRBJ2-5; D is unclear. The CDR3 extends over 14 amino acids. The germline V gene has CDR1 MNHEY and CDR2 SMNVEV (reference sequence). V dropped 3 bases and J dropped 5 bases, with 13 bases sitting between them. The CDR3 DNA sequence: TGTGCCAGCAGTTTGTCCAACGGTGGTGAGACCCAGTACTTC. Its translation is CASSLSNGGETQYF.